Included here is one T cell receptor (beta chain) sequence, with context. Other DNA variants within this sample encode the same CDR3. Produced via immunoSEQ multiplex PCR; TCRdb's table is partial and in-frame only. The top ten hold roughly 8.5% of the sample, which has some 530,000 clones, approximately 91% seen once. The data originate from a study of blood T cell repertoires in COVID-19. Sequenced material: PBMCs or T cells enriched from blood (not recorded which). This receptor was identified in a woman aged 60-70 years who had recovered from COVID-19.

The CDR3 nucleotides are TGTGCCAGCAGTGAGCAGGGCGGGAACACTGAAGCTTTCTTT. Translated: CASSEQGGNTEAFF. The chain joins TRBV2 to TRBJ1-1; possibly TRBD1 for D (5 bases). The V end was cut by 3 bases, the J end by 1 base, with 9 bases between. Germline V gene data show CDR1 as SNHLY and CDR2 as FYNNEI. This CDR3 contains 14 residues.